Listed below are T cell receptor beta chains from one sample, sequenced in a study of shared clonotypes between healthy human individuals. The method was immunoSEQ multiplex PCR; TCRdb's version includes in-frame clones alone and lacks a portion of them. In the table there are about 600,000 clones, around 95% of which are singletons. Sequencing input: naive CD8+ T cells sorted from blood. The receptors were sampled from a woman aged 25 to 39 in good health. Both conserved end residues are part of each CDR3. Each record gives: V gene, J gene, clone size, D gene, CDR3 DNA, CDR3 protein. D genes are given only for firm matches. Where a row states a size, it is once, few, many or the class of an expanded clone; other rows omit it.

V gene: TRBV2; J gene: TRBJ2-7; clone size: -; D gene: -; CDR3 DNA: TGTGCCAGCAGTGAAATCTGGGGGGCTGCGGGTGTTTACGAGCAGTACTTC; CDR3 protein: CASSEIWGAAGVYEQYF
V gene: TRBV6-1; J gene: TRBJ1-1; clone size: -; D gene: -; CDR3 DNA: TGTGCCAGCAGTACAGAGATGAACACTGAAGCTTTCTTT; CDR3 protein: CASSTEMNTEAFF
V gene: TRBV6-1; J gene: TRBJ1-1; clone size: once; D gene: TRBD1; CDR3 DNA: TGTGCCACCGGGACAGGGAGGGGCACTGAAGCTTTCTTT; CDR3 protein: CATGTGRGTEAFF
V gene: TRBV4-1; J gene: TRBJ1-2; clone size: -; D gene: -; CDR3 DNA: TGCGCCAGCAGCCAAGCAAAGGTCTATGGCTACACCTTC; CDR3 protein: CASSQAKVYGYTF
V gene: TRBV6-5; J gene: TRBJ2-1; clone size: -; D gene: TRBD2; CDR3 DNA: TGTGCCAGCAGTTACTTAGCGGGAGGTGGCAATGAGCAGTTCTTC; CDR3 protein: CASSYLAGGGNEQFF
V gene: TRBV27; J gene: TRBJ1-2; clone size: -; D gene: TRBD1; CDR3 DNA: TGTGCCAGCAGTTCACAAACAGGGGCTGGCTACACCTTC; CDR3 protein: CASSSQTGAGYTF
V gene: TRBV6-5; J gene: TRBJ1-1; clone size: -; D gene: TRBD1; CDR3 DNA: TGTGCCAGCAGTTTCGGACAGGGTGAGACTGAAGCTTTCTTT; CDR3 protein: CASSFGQGETEAFF
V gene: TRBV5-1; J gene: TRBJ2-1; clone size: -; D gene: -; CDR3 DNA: TGCGCCAGCAGCTTGAGGGCGTATGACAATGAGCAGTTCTTC; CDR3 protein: CASSLRAYDNEQFF
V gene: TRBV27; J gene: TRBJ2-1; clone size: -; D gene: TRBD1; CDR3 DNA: TGTGCCAGCAGTCCAGGGACAGGGGGTGGTGAGCAGTTCTTC; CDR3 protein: CASSPGTGGGEQFF
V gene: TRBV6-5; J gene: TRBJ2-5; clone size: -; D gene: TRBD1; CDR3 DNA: TGTGCCAGCAGCCTGACAGGGGCTACACAAGAGACCCAGTACTTC; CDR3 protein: CASSLTGATQETQYF
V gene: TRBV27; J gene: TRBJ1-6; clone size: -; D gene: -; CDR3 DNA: TGTGCCAGCAGTCCCGGGGTGGCCTATAATTCACCCCTCCACTTT; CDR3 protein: CASSPGVAYNSPLHF
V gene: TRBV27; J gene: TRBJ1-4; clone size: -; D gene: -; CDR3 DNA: TGTGCCAGCAGTCTCCTCAAGGTGGTGGGAGGGAACGAAAAACTGTTTTTT; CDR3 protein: CASSLLKVVGGNEKLFF
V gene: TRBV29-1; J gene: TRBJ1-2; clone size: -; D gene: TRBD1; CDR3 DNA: TGCAGCTCGTCGGGACAGGGGGCGAATTTCTATGGCTACACCTTC; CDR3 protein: CSSSGQGANFYGYTF
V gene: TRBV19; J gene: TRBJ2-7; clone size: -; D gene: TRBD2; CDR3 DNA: TGTGCCAGTAGTCCCAGGACTAGCGAAACCTACGAGCAGTACTTC; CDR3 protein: CASSPRTSETYEQYF